These T cell receptor beta chains were read from a single sample in a study of blood T cell repertoires in COVID-19. The method was immunoSEQ multiplex PCR; TCRdb's version includes in-frame clones alone and lacks a portion of them. The sample contains about 280,000 clones, roughly 86% of which appear only once. Specimen: peripheral blood. These receptor sequences come from a woman in her twenties or thirties with COVID-19, enrolled during active disease. Each CDR3 is given with its conserved first and last residue. Each record gives: V gene, D gene, J gene, clone size, CDR3 protein, CDR3 DNA. D genes are given only for firm matches. Expanded clones get a size class; other rows say once, few or many, or leave the size out.

v_gene: TRBV6-1
d_gene: -
j_gene: TRBJ1-2
abundance: few
CDR3aa: CASSERPGGLSGYTF
CDR3nt: TGTGCCAGCAGTGAACGTCCGGGGGGTTTGTCAGGCTACACCTTC

v_gene: TRBV30
d_gene: -
j_gene: TRBJ1-1
abundance: -
CDR3aa: CAWSRQGEAFF
CDR3nt: TGTGCCTGGAGTCGGCAGGGCGAAGCTTTCTTT

v_gene: TRBV10-2
d_gene: TRBD1
j_gene: TRBJ1-5
abundance: -
CDR3aa: CASSLAGGSNQPQHF
CDR3nt: TGCGCCAGCAGCCTGGCAGGGGGGAGCAATCAGCCCCAGCATTTT

v_gene: TRBV5-4
d_gene: TRBD2
j_gene: TRBJ2-7
abundance: -
CDR3aa: CASSTEAGVREQYF
CDR3nt: TGTGCCAGCAGCACCGAAGCGGGGGTCCGCGAGCAGTACTTC

v_gene: TRBV5-6
d_gene: -
j_gene: TRBJ2-1
abundance: -
CDR3aa: CASSATPAGQYNEQFF
CDR3nt: TGTGCCAGCAGCGCCACCCCGGCAGGCCAATACAATGAGCAGTTCTTC

v_gene: TRBV11-2
d_gene: -
j_gene: TRBJ2-7
abundance: -
CDR3aa: CASSFRGGLYEQYF
CDR3nt: TGTGCCAGCAGCTTTCGAGGGGGTCTATACGAGCAGTACTTC

v_gene: TRBV30
d_gene: -
j_gene: TRBJ1-1
abundance: once
CDR3aa: CAWIGVSFTEAFF
CDR3nt: TGTGCCTGGATTGGAGTAAGTTTCACTGAAGCTTTCTTT

v_gene: TRBV11-2
d_gene: -
j_gene: TRBJ2-7
abundance: once
CDR3aa: CASSLDPDSPYEQYF
CDR3nt: TGTGCCAGCAGCCTCGACCCCGACAGTCCCTACGAGCAGTACTTC

v_gene: TRBV2
d_gene: TRBD1
j_gene: TRBJ1-4
abundance: few
CDR3aa: CASSIQGVMGKLFF
CDR3nt: TGTGCCAGCAGCATACAGGGGGTAATGGGAAAACTGTTTTTT

v_gene: TRBV27
d_gene: -
j_gene: TRBJ2-7
abundance: -
CDR3aa: CASSFSGRGHEQYF
CDR3nt: TGTGCCAGCAGTTTTTCCGGCAGGGGCCACGAGCAGTACTTC

v_gene: TRBV28
d_gene: -
j_gene: TRBJ1-1
abundance: -
CDR3aa: CASSFTQGLNTEAFF
CDR3nt: TGTGCCAGCAGTTTTACTCAGGGGCTCAACACTGAAGCTTTCTTT

v_gene: TRBV2
d_gene: -
j_gene: TRBJ1-1
abundance: -
CDR3aa: CASSHRGMQVEAFF
CDR3nt: TGTGCCAGCAGCCACCGGGGGATGCAGGTCGAAGCTTTCTTT

v_gene: TRBV2
d_gene: -
j_gene: TRBJ2-1
abundance: -
CDR3aa: CASFRPGEGSNEQFF
CDR3nt: TGTGCCAGCTTCAGACCAGGTGAGGGATCCAATGAGCAGTTCTTC

v_gene: TRBV6-5
d_gene: TRBD1
j_gene: TRBJ1-5
abundance: -
CDR3aa: CASSLGTGKQPQHF
CDR3nt: TGTGCCAGCAGTTTAGGGACAGGAAAGCAGCCCCAGCATTTT

v_gene: TRBV3-1/TRBV3-2
d_gene: -
j_gene: TRBJ1-2
abundance: -
CDR3aa: CASSPRGTSPYGYTF
CDR3nt: TGTGCCAGCAGCCCTCGAGGGACTTCCCCATATGGCTACACCTTC

v_gene: TRBV12-3/TRBV12-4
d_gene: -
j_gene: TRBJ2-1
abundance: -
CDR3aa: CASSPNEQFF
CDR3nt: TGTGCCAGCAGCCCGAATGAGCAGTTCTTC

v_gene: TRBV2
d_gene: TRBD2
j_gene: TRBJ2-7
abundance: once
CDR3aa: CASRGTGGPYEQYF
CDR3nt: TGTGCCAGCAGGGGAACGGGGGGGCCCTACGAGCAGTACTTC